This T cell receptor (beta chain) was sequenced for a study of T cell responses to AZD1222 COVID-19 vaccine. A remark on this clone: The antigen is undetermined.

Broader study findings: Sampling that yielded the repertoires occurred only after the peak T cell response.

CDR1 is SGHNT, CDR2 YYREEE, per germline (reference sequence). Unmatched junction bases numbered 10, after V lost 7 bases and J lost 3 bases. This CDR3 region has 15 residues. Produced via immunoSEQ multiplex PCR; TCRdb's table is partial and in-frame only. The sample has over 70,000 clones; almost 90% are singletons. The receptor was derived from an adult in good health. The specimen comprised peripheral blood, sampled on day 0 of MenACWY control vaccination. The V gene is TRBV5-4, the J gene TRBJ2-3; 8 nucleotides align to TRBD2. CDR3 in amino acids: CASYRGSGGTDTQYF. The CDR3 bases are TGTGCCAGCTACCGAGGGAGCGGGGGAACAGATACGCAGTATTTT.